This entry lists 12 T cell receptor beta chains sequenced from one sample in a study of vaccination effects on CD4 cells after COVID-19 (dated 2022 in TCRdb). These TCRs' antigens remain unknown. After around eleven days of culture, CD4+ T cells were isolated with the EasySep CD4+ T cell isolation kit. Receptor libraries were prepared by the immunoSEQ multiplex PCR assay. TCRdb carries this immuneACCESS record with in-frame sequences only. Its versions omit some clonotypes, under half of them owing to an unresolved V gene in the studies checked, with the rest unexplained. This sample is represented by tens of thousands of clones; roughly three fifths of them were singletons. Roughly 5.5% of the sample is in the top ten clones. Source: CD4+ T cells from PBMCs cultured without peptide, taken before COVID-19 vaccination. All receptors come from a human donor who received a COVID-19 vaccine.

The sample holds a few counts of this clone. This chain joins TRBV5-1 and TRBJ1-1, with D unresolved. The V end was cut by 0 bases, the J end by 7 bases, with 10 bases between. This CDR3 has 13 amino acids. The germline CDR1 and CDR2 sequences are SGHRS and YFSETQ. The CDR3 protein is CASSLAELGEAFF. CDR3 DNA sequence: TGCGCCAGCAGCTTGGCCGAGCTCGGTGAAGCTTTCTTT. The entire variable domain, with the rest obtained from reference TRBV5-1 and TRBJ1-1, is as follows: KAGVTQTPRYLIKTRGQQVTLSCSPISGHRSVSWYQQTPGQGLQFLFEYFSETQRNKGNFPGRFSGRQFSNSRSEMNVSTLELGDSALYLCASSLAELGEAFFGQGTRLTVV.

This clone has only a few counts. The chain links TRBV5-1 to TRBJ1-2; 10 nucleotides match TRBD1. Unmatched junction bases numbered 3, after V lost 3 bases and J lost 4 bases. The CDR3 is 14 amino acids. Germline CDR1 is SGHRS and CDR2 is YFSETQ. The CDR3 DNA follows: TGCGCCAGCAGCTACCGGGACAGGGGCTATGGCTACACCTTC. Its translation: CASSYRDRGYGYTF. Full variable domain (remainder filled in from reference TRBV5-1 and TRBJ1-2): KAGVTQTPRYLIKTRGQQVTLSCSPISGHRSVSWYQQTPGQGLQFLFEYFSETQRNKGNFPGRFSGRQFSNSRSEMNVSTLELGDSALYLCASSYRDRGYGYTFGSGTRLTVV.

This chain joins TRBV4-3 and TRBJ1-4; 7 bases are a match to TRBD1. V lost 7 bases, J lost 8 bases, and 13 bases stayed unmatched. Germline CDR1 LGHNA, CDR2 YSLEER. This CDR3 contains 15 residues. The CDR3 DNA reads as TGCGCCAGCAACCCACAGGGGAATTACGGAGAAAAACTGTTTTTT. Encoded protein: CASNPQGNYGEKLFF.

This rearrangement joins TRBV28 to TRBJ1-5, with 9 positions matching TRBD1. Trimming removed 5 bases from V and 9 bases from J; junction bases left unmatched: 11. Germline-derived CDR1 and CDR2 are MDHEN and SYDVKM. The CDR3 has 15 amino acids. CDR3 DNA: TGTGCCAGCAGTCCAGGGGACAGGGAGGAGCTGCCCCAGCATTTT. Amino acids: CASSPGDREELPQHF. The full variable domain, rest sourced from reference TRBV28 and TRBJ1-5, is DVKVTQSSRYLVKRTGEKVFLECVQDMDHENMFWYRQDPGLGLRLIYFSYDVKMKEKGDIPEGYSVSREKKERFSLILESASTNQTSMYLCASSPGDREELPQHFGDGTRLSIL.

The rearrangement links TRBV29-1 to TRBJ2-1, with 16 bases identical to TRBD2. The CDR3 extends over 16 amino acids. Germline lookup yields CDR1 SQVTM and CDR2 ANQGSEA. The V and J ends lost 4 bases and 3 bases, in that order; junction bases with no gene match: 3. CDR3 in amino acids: CSVGGLAGGDYNEQFF. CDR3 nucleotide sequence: TGCAGCGTTGGGGGACTAGCGGGAGGGGACTACAATGAGCAGTTCTTC.

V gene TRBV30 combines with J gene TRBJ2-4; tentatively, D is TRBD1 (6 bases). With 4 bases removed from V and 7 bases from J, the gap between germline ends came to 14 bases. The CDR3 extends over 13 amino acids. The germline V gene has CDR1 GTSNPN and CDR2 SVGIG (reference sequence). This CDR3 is CAWNPGAGNIQYF. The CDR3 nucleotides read TGTGCCTGGAATCCAGGGGCCGGGAACATTCAGTACTTC. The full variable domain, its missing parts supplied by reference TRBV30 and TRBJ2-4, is SQTIHQWPATLVQPVGSPLSLECTVEGTSNPNLYWYRQAAGRGLQLLFYSVGIGQISSEVPQNLSASRPQDRQFILSSKKLLLSDSGFYLCAWNPGAGNIQYFGAGTRLSVL.

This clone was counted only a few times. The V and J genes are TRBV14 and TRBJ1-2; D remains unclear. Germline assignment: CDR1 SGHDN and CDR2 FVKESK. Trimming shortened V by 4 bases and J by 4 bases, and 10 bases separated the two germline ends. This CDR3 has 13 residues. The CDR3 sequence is CASSRGGPYGYTF. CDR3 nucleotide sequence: TGTGCCAGCAGCCGGGGAGGCCCCTATGGCTACACCTTC.

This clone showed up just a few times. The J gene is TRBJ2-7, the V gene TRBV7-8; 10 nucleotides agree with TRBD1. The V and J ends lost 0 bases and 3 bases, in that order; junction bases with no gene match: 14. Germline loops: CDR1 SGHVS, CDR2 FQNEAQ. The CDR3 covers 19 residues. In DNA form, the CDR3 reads TGTGCCAGCAGCTTAGCGTACCCCATCATCCGGGACAGGGGCTACGAGCAGTACTTC. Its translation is CASSLAYPIIRDRGYEQYF.

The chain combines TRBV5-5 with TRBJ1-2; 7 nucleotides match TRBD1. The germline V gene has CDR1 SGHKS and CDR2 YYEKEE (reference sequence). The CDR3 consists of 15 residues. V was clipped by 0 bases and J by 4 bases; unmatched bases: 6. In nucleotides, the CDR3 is TGTGCCAGCAGCTTGGAACAGGGGCGTGTCTATGGCTACACCTTC. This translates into CASSLEQGRVYGYTF.

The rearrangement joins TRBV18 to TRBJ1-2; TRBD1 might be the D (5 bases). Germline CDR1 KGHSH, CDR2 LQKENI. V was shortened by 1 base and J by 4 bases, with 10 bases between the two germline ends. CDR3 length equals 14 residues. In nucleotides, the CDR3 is TGTGCCAGCTCACCACAGGGGCAGGGCTATGGCTACACCTTC. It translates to CASSPQGQGYGYTF.

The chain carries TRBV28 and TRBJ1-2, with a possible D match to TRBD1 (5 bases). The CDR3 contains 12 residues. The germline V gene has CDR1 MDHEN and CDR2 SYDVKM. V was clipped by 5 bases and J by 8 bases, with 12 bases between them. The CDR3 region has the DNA TGTGCCAGCAGTGCAGGGACGGGCGGCTACACCTTC. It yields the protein CASSAGTGGYTF.

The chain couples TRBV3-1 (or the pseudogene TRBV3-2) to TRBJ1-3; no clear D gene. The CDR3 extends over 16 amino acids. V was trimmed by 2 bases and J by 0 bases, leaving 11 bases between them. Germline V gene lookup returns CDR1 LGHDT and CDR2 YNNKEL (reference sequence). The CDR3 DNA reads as TGTGCCAGCAGCCAAAGGGCGATCCGCTCTGGAAACACCATATATTTT. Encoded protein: CASSQRAIRSGNTIYF.